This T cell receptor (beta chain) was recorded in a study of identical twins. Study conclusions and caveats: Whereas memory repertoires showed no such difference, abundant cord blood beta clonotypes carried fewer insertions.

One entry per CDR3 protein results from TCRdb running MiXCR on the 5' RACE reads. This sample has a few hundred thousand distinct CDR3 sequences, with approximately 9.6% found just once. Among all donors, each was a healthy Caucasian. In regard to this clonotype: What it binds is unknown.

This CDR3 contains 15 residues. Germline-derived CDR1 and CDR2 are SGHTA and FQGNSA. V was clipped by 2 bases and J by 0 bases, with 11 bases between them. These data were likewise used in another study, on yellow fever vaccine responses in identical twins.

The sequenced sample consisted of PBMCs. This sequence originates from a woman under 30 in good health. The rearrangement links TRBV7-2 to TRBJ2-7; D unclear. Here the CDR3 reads CASSLPFLSSYEQYF. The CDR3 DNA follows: TGTGCCAGCAGCTTACCATTCTTGAGCTCCTACGAGCAGTACTTC.